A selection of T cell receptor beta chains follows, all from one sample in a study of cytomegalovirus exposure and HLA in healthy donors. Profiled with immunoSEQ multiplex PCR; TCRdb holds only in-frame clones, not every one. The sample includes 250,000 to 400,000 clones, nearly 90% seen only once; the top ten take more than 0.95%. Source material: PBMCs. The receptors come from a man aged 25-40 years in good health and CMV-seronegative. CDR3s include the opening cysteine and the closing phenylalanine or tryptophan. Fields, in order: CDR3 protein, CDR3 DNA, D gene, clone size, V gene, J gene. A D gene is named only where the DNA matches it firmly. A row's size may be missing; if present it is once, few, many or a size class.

CASSQPEGTGDPRNEKLFF	TGCGCCAGCAGCCAGCCTGAGGGGACAGGGGATCCTAGAAATGAAAAACTGTTTTTT	TRBD1	.	TRBV4-3	TRBJ1-4
CASSALGVGNEQYF	TGTGCCAGCAGCGCCTTAGGGGTTGGCAACGAGCAGTACTTC	.	.	TRBV7-6	TRBJ2-7
CASSPQGASGNTIYF	TGTGCCAGCAGCCCGCAGGGGGCCTCTGGAAACACCATATATTTT	TRBD1	.	TRBV9	TRBJ1-3
CASSLYGQKNPKVNYGYTF	TGTGCCAGCAGTTTATACGGACAGAAGAACCCTAAAGTCAACTATGGCTACACCTTC	.	.	TRBV27	TRBJ1-2
CASSHVQGPQYF	TGCGCCAGCAGCCATGTACAGGGGCCGCAGTATTTT	TRBD1	.	TRBV4-3	TRBJ2-3
CASSYSGAGPNEKLFF	TGCGCCAGCAGTTATTCAGGGGCTGGACCTAATGAAAAACTGTTTTTT	.	.	TRBV5-1	TRBJ1-4
CASRSGQGASQPQHF	TGCGCCAGCAGGTCCGGACAGGGGGCATCTCAGCCCCAGCATTTT	TRBD1	few	TRBV5-1	TRBJ1-5
CATSRPTSGGAYLRETQYF	TGTGCCACCAGCAGACCTACTAGCGGGGGGGCCTATTTAAGAGAGACCCAGTACTTC	TRBD2	.	TRBV15	TRBJ2-5
CASGLGHAGGQETQYF	TGTGCTAGTGGTTTGGGTCACGCGGGGGGACAAGAGACCCAGTACTTC	TRBD2	.	TRBV12-5	TRBJ2-5
CASTTNFMMDREETQYF	TGTGCCAGCACCACGAATTTTATGATGGACAGGGAAGAGACCCAGTACTTC	TRBD1	.	TRBV7-9	TRBJ2-5
CASSQVRGPQETQYF	TGTGCCAGCAGCCAAGTACGAGGTCCCCAAGAGACCCAGTACTTC	.	.	TRBV14	TRBJ2-5
CASGYPHTGKGNTGELFF	TGCGCCAGCGGATACCCACACACAGGGAAAGGGAACACCGGGGAGCTGTTTTTT	.	.	TRBV5-1	TRBJ2-2
CASSRWGSGSGAEAFF	TGTGCCAGCAGCCGCTGGGGAAGTGGTTCCGGGGCTGAAGCTTTCTTT	.	.	TRBV14	TRBJ1-1
CASSSNPAGMNTEAFF	TGCGCCAGCAGCAGTAACCCCGCAGGGATGAACACTGAAGCTTTCTTT	.	.	TRBV4-1	TRBJ1-1
CASSQLDRGTYEQYF	TGCGCCAGCAGCCAACTGGACAGGGGGACCTACGAGCAGTACTTC	TRBD1	.	TRBV4-3	TRBJ2-7
CASSVYEAGGETQYF	TGTGCCAGCAGCGTATATGAAGCGGGGGGAGAGACCCAGTACTTC	TRBD2	.	TRBV9	TRBJ2-5
CASQDRTGAGGTQYF	TGTGCCAGCCAGGACCGGACAGGGGCAGGTGGGACCCAGTACTTC	TRBD1	.	TRBV2	TRBJ2-5
CASSPPIYPTGELFF	TGTGCCAGCTCACCACCGATCTACCCCACCGGGGAGCTGTTTTTT	.	.	TRBV18	TRBJ2-2
CASRSGSSYNSPLHF	TGTGCCAGCAGATCGGGGTCCTCCTATAATTCACCCCTCCACTTT	.	.	TRBV27	TRBJ1-6
CASSGGTGPLRAFF	TGTGCCAGCAGTGGGGGGACAGGGCCCCTGCGGGCTTTCTTT	TRBD1	.	TRBV2	TRBJ1-1
CASSLDRATNEKLFF	TGTGCCAGCAGCTTGGACAGGGCAACTAATGAAAAACTGTTTTTT	TRBD1	once	TRBV6-5	TRBJ1-4
CSVVQGDYEQYF	TGCAGCGTTGTCCAGGGGGACTACGAGCAGTACTTC	TRBD1	.	TRBV29-1	TRBJ2-7
CASSRGAGLNSPLHF	TGCGCCAGCAGCCGAGGCGCAGGGCTAAATTCACCCCTCCACTTT	.	.	TRBV4-1	TRBJ1-6
CASSESPGTDQGNTIYF	TGTGCCAGCAGCGAGAGCCCCGGGACAGATCAAGGAAACACCATATATTTT	TRBD1	.	TRBV9	TRBJ1-3
CASRRGHFKEKLFF	TGTGCCAGCCGCCGGGGACACTTCAAAGAAAAACTGTTTTTT	.	.	TRBV5-6	TRBJ1-4